Below, one T cell receptor (beta chain) is given with its context. Its antigen is not known. Second-dose groups at about 4 or about 12 weeks were pooled. Looked up from germline, CDR1 is SGHTA and CDR2 is FQGNSA. Trimming shortened V by 5 bases and J by 1 base, and 14 bases separated the two germline ends. This CDR3 region has 15 residues. The source of the sample is a study of T cell responses to AZD1222 COVID-19 vaccine. Overall study findings and caveats: In the spike-specific TCR repertoire, nearly half reportedly target unmutated variant regions. Donors in the cohort were predominantly white British and more often female, and clonal diversity was possibly underestimated. Recipients of AZD1222 seropositive at baseline numbered only 6 or 7.

Here immunoSEQ multiplex PCR was the method, and the copy in TCRdb shows in-frame clones only, minus some. The sample carries fewer than 200,000 clones, roughly 92% recorded once. This specimen was peripheral blood, taken 28 days after the second AZD1222 dose. V usage is TRBV7-2 and J usage is TRBJ2-5; maybe TRBD1 (6 bases). This receptor was taken from an adult who received the AZD1222 COVID-19 vaccine. CDR3 in DNA: TGTGCCAGCAGCCCAGGACAGCCCTTCCAAGAGACCCAGTACTTC. Translation: CASSPGQPFQETQYF.